These T cell receptor beta chains were read from a single sample in a study of human thymus T cells. Sequencing was performed with immunoSEQ multiplex PCR; in TCRdb, only in-frame clones are kept and a portion is missing. The sample holds about 78,000 clones; just over 95% are singletons and the top ten take roughly 0.028%. Sequencing was done on a sample of thymus tissue. These TCRs come from a boy in the first two years of life with a congenital heart defect but otherwise immunologically healthy. Each CDR3 is given with its conserved first and last residue. The order of the fields is clone size, D gene, J gene, V gene, CDR3 DNA, CDR3 protein. The D gene is left open where the match is weak. Part of the rows lack a size; the others show once, few, many or a class for expanded clones.

NA	TRBD2	TRBJ2-1	TRBV27	TGTGCCAGCAGTTCAACCGGGACTAGCCTAAATGAGCAGTTCTTC	CASSSTGTSLNEQFF
NA	TRBD1	TRBJ1-5	TRBV19	TGTGCCAGTAGTGCTAAACAGGGGGGGAATCAGCCCCAGCATTTT	CASSAKQGGNQPQHF
NA	TRBD1	TRBJ2-2	TRBV19	TGTGCCAGTAGTAGTCCCCGCCGGGACAGGGGCAAAACCGGGGAGCTGTTTTTT	CASSSPRRDRGKTGELFF
NA	NA	TRBJ1-1	TRBV19	TGTGCCAGTACGCCAAGCGAGGGGAACACTGAAGCTTTCTTT	CASTPSEGNTEAFF
NA	TRBD2	TRBJ2-3	TRBV27	TGTGCCAGCAGTTTACCCTCATTAGCGGGACTCACAGATACGCAGTATTTT	CASSLPSLAGLTDTQYF
NA	NA	TRBJ2-4	TRBV5-1	TGCGCCAGCAGCTTGGAGTGGGGTAAAAACATTCAGTACTTC	CASSLEWGKNIQYF
NA	NA	TRBJ1-2	TRBV7-9	TGTGCCAGCAGCCCGATAGGGCGGGACAATGGCTACACCTTC	CASSPIGRDNGYTF
NA	NA	TRBJ1-2	TRBV4-2	TGTGCCAGCAGCACTTGGTTGCCTGGCGGGTATGGCTACACCTTC	CASSTWLPGGYGYTF
NA	NA	TRBJ2-3	TRBV4-3	TGCGCCAGCAGCCAGTCCAGGGGATGCACAGATACGCAGTATTTT	CASSQSRGCTDTQYF
NA	NA	TRBJ2-4	TRBV6-5	TGTGCCAGCAGCAGGTTACTAGCCAAAAACATTCAGTACTTC	CASSRLLAKNIQYF
NA	NA	TRBJ1-2	TRBV27	TGTGCCAGCAGTCCCCTGGGGGCGGGTGGCTACACCTTC	CASSPLGAGGYTF
NA	NA	TRBJ1-2	TRBV4-3	TGCGCCAGCAGCCAAGCCTCCTTTATAACAGGGACCTATGGCTACACCTTC	CASSQASFITGTYGYTF
NA	NA	TRBJ2-7	TRBV5-6	TGTGCCAGCAGCTTGAGTCCTAGCGACGAGCAGTACTTC	CASSLSPSDEQYF
once	NA	TRBJ2-7	TRBV10-3	TGTGCCATCAGTGAGAAGCAGGATATCTACGAGCAGTACTTC	CAISEKQDIYEQYF
NA	NA	TRBJ2-7	TRBV27	TGTGCCAGCAGTCCGCTAGGGGCTCCACGTACCCCCTACGAGCAGTACTTC	CASSPLGAPRTPYEQYF
NA	TRBD1	TRBJ2-1	TRBV6-5	TGTGCCAGCAGTTCAAACAGGGGGCAATTATACAATGAGCAGTTCTTC	CASSSNRGQLYNEQFF
NA	NA	TRBJ2-7	TRBV28	TGTGCCAGCAGCCACCGGAACCCCCAAGGGTACTCCTACGAGCAGTACTTC	CASSHRNPQGYSYEQYF
NA	TRBD2	TRBJ2-1	TRBV28	TGTGCCAGCAGTTTAGGGGAAATAGCGGGAGGCTCCTACAATGAGCAGTTCTTC	CASSLGEIAGGSYNEQFF
NA	NA	TRBJ1-2	TRBV9	TGTGCCAGCAGTACCGTTCCTAACTATGGCTACACCTTC	CASSTVPNYGYTF
NA	NA	TRBJ1-6	TRBV10-3	TGTGCCATCAGTGAGTCGATTGTAGCAGACAGCCCTAGTTCACCCCTCCACTTT	CAISESIVADSPSSPLHF
NA	NA	TRBJ2-2	TRBV4-3	TGCGCCAGCAGCCAGATTCGGACCCGAGTCGGGGAGCTGTTTTTT	CASSQIRTRVGELFF
NA	NA	TRBJ1-3	TRBV11-2	TGTGCCAGCAGCTTATCAGGGAGCCATAGGGGAAACACCATATATTTT	CASSLSGSHRGNTIYF
NA	NA	TRBJ2-5	TRBV6-6	TGTGCCAGCAGCCCCGGCGGGTTAGAGACCCAGTACTTC	CASSPGGLETQYF
NA	NA	TRBJ2-1	TRBV7-2	TGTGCCAGCAGCTCCGGGACACCCGGTGAGCAGTTCTTC	CASSSGTPGEQFF
NA	NA	TRBJ1-5	TRBV30	TGTGCCTGGAGTGTAGGACGAACTGGGGGCGGGGTGCCCCAGCATTTT	CAWSVGRTGGGVPQHF
NA	NA	TRBJ1-5	TRBV9	TGTGCCAGCAGCCTCCCGGGAGTGAGTCAGCCCCAGCATTTT	CASSLPGVSQPQHF
NA	TRBD1	TRBJ1-5	TRBV23-1	TGCGCCAGCAGTCCTGGACAGGAGCTTAATCAGCCCCAGCATTTT	CASSPGQELNQPQHF
NA	NA	TRBJ1-2	TRBV18	TGTGCCAGCTCACCACCTTCTCGACAGAATAACTATGGCTACACCTTC	CASSPPSRQNNYGYTF
NA	NA	TRBJ2-3	TRBV4-1	TGCGCCAGCAGCCAGACCGGTCGCCCGGGAGTTCTAGATACGCAGTATTTT	CASSQTGRPGVLDTQYF